This T cell receptor (beta chain) was identified during a study of T cell responses to AZD1222 COVID-19 vaccine. The repertoire was sequenced with immunoSEQ multiplex PCR; TCRdb's copy has only in-frame clones and lacks some. There are more than 75,000 clones in the sample; 80% to 90% occur only once, and about 1.5% lies in the top ten. The CDR3 runs to 13 residues. The junction had 7 bases not matched to a gene; V was cut back by 8 bases and J by 6 bases. CDR1 is MGHRA, CDR2 YSYEKL, per germline. This chain joins TRBV4-1 and TRBJ2-1; 7 bases line up with TRBD2. The TCR was taken from an adult in good health. The specimen was peripheral blood, collected on day 0 of AZD1222 vaccination. The CDR3 DNA follows: TGCGCCAGCTCCCGCGGGGGACGCAATGAGCAGTTCTTC. Its translation is CASSRGGRNEQFF.